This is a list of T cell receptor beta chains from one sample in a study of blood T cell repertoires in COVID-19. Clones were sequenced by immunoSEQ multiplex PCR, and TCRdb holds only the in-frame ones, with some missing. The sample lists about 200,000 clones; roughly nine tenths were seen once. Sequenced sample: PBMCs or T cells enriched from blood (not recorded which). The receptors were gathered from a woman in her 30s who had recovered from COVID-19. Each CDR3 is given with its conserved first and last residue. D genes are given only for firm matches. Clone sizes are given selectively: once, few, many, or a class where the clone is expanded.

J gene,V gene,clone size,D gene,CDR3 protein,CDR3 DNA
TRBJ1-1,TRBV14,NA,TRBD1,CASSWTGGNTEAFF,TGTGCCAGCAGCTGGACAGGGGGGAACACTGAAGCTTTCTTT
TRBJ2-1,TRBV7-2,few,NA,CASSPLLAGKGGEQFF,TGTGCCAGCAGCCCTTTACTAGCTGGGAAAGGAGGTGAGCAGTTCTTC
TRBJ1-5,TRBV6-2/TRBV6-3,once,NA,CASSEGQRNQPQHF,TGTGCCAGCAGTGAGGGACAACGCAATCAGCCCCAGCATTTT
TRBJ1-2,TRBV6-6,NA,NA,CASRRSVVIRVANYGYTF,TGTGCCAGCAGACGAAGCGTTGTAATTCGGGTAGCGAACTATGGCTACACCTTC
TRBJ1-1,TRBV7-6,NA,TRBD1,CASSEQWTGVNTEAFF,TGTGCCAGCAGCGAACAATGGACAGGCGTGAACACTGAAGCTTTCTTT
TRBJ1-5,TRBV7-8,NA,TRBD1,CASSLDRGTNQPQHF,TGTGCCAGCAGCTTAGACAGGGGCACGAATCAGCCCCAGCATTTT
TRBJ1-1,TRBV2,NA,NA,CASSEVGERGTEAFF,TGTGCCAGCAGTGAAGTTGGGGAAAGGGGCACTGAAGCTTTCTTT
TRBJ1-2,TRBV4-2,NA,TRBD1,CASSQGQGADYGYTF,TGTGCCAGCAGCCAAGGACAGGGGGCGGACTATGGCTACACCTTC
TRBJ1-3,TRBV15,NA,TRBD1,CATRTGAGNTIYF,TGTGCCACCCGGACAGGGGCTGGAAACACCATATATTTT
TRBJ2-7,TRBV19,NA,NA,CASSQSSSYEQYF,TGTGCCAGTAGTCAGTCCAGCTCCTACGAGCAGTACTTC
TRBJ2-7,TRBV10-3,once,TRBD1,CAISTGAYEQYF,TGTGCCATCAGTACAGGGGCCTACGAGCAGTACTTC
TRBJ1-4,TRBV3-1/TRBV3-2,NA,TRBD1,CASSRLDREGEKLFF,TGTGCCAGCAGCCGATTGGACAGGGAGGGTGAAAAACTGTTTTTT
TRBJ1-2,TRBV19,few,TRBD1,CASRTEGQRYGYTF,TGTGCCAGTAGGACCGAGGGACAGAGATATGGCTACACCTTC
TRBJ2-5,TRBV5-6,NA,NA,CASSIGLTGTQYF,TGTGCCAGCAGCATAGGACTGACCGGGACCCAGTACTTC
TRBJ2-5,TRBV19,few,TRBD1,CARPSRGLGETQYF,TGTGCCAGACCCTCTAGGGGGCTAGGAGAGACCCAGTACTTC
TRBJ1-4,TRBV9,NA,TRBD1,CASSGQGASDEKLFF,TGTGCCAGCAGCGGACAGGGGGCGAGTGATGAAAAACTGTTTTTT
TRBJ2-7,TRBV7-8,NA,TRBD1,CASTVDRGDYEQYF,TGTGCCAGCACCGTGGACAGGGGAGATTACGAGCAGTACTTC
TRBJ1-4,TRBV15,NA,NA,CATSRPRGANEKLFF,TGTGCCACCAGCAGGCCCCGGGGGGCCAATGAAAAACTGTTTTTT
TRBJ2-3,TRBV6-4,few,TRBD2,CASSSGGATDTQYF,TGTGCCAGCAGTAGCGGGGGGGCCACAGATACGCAGTATTTT
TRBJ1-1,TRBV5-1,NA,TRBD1,CASSSTGETGGVAFF,TGCGCCAGCAGCTCAACTGGAGAAACAGGGGGAGTAGCTTTCTTT
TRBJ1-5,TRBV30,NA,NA,CAWSVRIQGSGPQHF,TGTGCCTGGAGTGTACGGATACAGGGATCAGGGCCCCAGCATTTT
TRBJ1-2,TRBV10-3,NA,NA,CAITYGQTGGYTF,TGTGCCATCACTTACGGACAGACCGGTGGCTACACCTTC
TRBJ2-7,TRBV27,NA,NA,CASSLIRRGASSYEQYF,TGTGCCAGCAGTTTAATCCGGCGCGGGGCTAGCTCCTACGAGCAGTACTTC
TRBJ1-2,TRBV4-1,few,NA,CASSQPVGGEGYTF,TGCGCCAGCAGCCAACCCGTCGGGGGTGAAGGCTACACCTTC
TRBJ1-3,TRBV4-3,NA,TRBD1,CASSPPGQRPGNTIYF,TGCGCCAGCAGCCCACCGGGACAGAGACCTGGAAACACCATATATTTT
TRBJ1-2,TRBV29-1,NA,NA,CSVERGLRGGYTF,TGCAGCGTTGAGCGGGGCCTTAGGGGTGGCTACACCTTC
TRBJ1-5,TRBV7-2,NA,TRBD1,CASSLGGGANQPQHF,TGTGCCAGCAGCTTAGGAGGGGGCGCGAATCAGCCCCAGCATTTT
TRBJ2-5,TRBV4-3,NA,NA,CASSQDYRQSQETQYF,TGCGCCAGCAGCCAAGATTACAGACAGTCCCAAGAGACCCAGTACTTC
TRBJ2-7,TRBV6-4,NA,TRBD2,CASSDVGLAERSYEQYF,TGTGCCAGCAGTGACGTCGGACTAGCGGAACGTTCCTACGAGCAGTACTTC
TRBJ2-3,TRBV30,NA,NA,CAWGRAAQSTDTQYF,TGTGCCTGGGGCAGGGCCGCTCAATCCACAGATACGCAGTATTTT
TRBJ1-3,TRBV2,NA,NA,CASSEGLRNTIYF,TGTGCCAGCAGTGAGGGCTTGAGAAACACCATATATTTT
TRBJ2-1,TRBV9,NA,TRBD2,CASSDPLAGGTYNEQFF,TGTGCCAGCAGCGATCCACTAGCGGGAGGGACATACAATGAGCAGTTCTTC
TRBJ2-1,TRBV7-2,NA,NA,CASSSVGGYNEQFF,TGTGCCAGCAGCTCTGTGGGGGGTTACAATGAGCAGTTCTTC
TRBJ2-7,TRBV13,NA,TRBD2,CASSLGLAGVTYEQYF,TGTGCCAGCAGCTTGGGACTAGCGGGAGTAACGTACGAGCAGTACTTC
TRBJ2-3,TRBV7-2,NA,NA,CASSFPSGSTDTQYF,TGTGCCAGCAGCTTCCCAAGCGGGAGCACAGATACGCAGTATTTT
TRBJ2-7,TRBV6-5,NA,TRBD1,CASNLVTGGHEQYF,TGTGCCAGCAATCTGGTAACAGGGGGCCACGAGCAGTACTTC
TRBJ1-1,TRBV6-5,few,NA,CASKRGTNTEAFF,TGTGCCAGCAAGAGGGGGACGAACACTGAAGCTTTCTTT
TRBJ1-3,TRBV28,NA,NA,CASSFQGAGNTIYF,TGTGCCAGCAGTTTTCAGGGTGCCGGAAACACCATATATTTT
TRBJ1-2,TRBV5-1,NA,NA,CASSLEAGDGGNYGYTF,TGCGCCAGCAGCTTGGAGGCAGGGGATGGGGGTAACTATGGCTACACCTTC
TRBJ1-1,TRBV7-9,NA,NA,CASTTANTEAFF,TGTGCCAGCACGACAGCCAACACTGAAGCTTTCTTT
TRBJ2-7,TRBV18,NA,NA,CASSTTSEDSYEQYF,TGTGCCAGCTCAACAACTTCAGAGGACTCCTACGAGCAGTACTTC
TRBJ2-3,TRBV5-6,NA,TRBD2,CASSAGLADTDTQYF,TGTGCCAGCAGCGCGGGACTAGCGGACACAGATACGCAGTATTTT
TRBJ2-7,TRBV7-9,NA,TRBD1,CASSFLGQGNEQYF,TGTGCCAGCAGCTTCCTAGGACAGGGGAACGAGCAGTACTTC
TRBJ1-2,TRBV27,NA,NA,CASRNIDTFYGYTF,TGTGCCAGCAGGAATATAGATACCTTCTATGGCTACACCTTC
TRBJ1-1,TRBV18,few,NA,CASHPATGMNTEAFF,TGTGCCAGCCACCCAGCGACAGGCATGAACACTGAAGCTTTCTTT
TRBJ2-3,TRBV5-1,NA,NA,CASSESGGGDTTQYF,TGCGCCAGCAGCGAGAGTGGGGGAGGGGACACTACGCAGTATTTT
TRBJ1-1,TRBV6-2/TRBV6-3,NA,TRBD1,CASSPNRGPTEAFF,TGTGCCAGCAGCCCCAACAGGGGGCCTACTGAAGCTTTCTTT
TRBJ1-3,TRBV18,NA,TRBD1,CASSPPGTGKGNTIYF,TGTGCCAGCTCACCACCCGGGACAGGGAAAGGAAACACCATATATTTT
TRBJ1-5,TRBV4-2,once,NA,CASSPSARGLDNQPQHF,TGTGCCAGCAGCCCCTCGGCCCGGGGGTTGGACAATCAGCCCCAGCATTTT
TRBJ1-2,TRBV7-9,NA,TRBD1,CASSFSTGGSGYTF,TGTGCCAGCAGCTTCTCAACAGGGGGAAGTGGCTACACCTTC
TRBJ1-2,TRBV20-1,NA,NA,CSATGQGGYTF,TGCAGTGCTACAGGGCAGGGCGGCTACACCTTC
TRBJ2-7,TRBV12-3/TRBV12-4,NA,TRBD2,CASSRGLAGGMLF,TGTGCCAGCAGTCGAGGACTAGCGGGAGGCATGCTCTTC
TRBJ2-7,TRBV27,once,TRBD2,CASSPGLADYEQYF,TGTGCCAGCAGTCCCGGACTAGCGGACTACGAGCAGTACTTC
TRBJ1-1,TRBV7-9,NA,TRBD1,CASSLVGQEAFF,TGTGCCAGCAGCTTAGTGGGACAGGAAGCTTTCTTT
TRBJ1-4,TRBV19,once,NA,CASTAGPDNEKLFF,TGTGCCAGTACGGCGGGACCGGATAATGAAAAACTGTTTTTT